The 10 T cell receptor beta chains in this list originate from one sample, sequenced in a study of shared clonotypes between healthy human individuals. Terminally differentiated effector memory CD45RA+ cells were left out of the naive CD8 fraction, which was CD45RO-negative and positively selected for CCR7. Method: immunoSEQ multiplex PCR; TCRdb's copy keeps in-frame clones and lacks some. The sample lists millions of clones; roughly 95% were seen once. Sequenced: naive CD8+ T cells sorted from blood. The receptors were gathered from a man aged 18 to 29 in good health.

The chain employs TRBV7-9 and TRBJ2-1, with D hard to call. The CDR3 runs 13 residues. V lost 4 bases, J lost 4 bases, and 8 bases lay in between. Germline V gene data show CDR1 as SEHNR and CDR2 as FQNEAQ (reference sequence). CDR3 region: CASSSPRYNEQFF. The CDR3 DNA follows: TGTGCCAGCAGCTCCCCCCGGTACAATGAGCAGTTCTTC.

The V gene is TRBV6-1, the J gene TRBJ2-7; D remains unclear. Between the trimmed V and J ends, which lost 4 bases and 0 bases, there was a span of 10 bases. Per the germline V gene, CDR1 is MNHNS and CDR2 is SASEGT. The CDR3 has 14 residues. Here the CDR3 reads CASSGYAFSYEQYF. CDR3 in DNA: TGTGCCAGCAGTGGGTACGCGTTCTCCTACGAGCAGTACTTC.

The genes are TRBV19 and TRBJ2-2; 9 nucleotides agree with TRBD2. The CDR3 consists of 20 residues. The junction had 12 bases not matched to a gene; V was cut back by 0 bases and J by 1 base. Per germline, CDR1 LNHDA and CDR2 SQIVND (reference sequence). CDR3 residues: CASSIDGPNSGGWNTGELFF. CDR3 nucleotides: TGTGCCAGTAGTATAGATGGCCCAAATAGCGGGGGTTGGAACACCGGGGAGCTGTTTTTT.

As to this clone: Other DNA sequences from this sample encode an identical CDR3 as well. The rearrangement links TRBV9 to TRBJ2-5; D gene unclear. Trimming left V 0 bases short and J 2 bases short, with 8 bases between. The germline V gene encodes CDR1 SGDLS and CDR2 YYNGEE. The CDR3 loop spans 14 amino acids. The CDR3 nucleotides read TGTGCCAGCAGCGTAGGTGACTTTCAAGAGACCCAGTACTTC. It yields the protein CASSVGDFQETQYF.

On this clone: The same CDR3 can be traced to other DNA sequences in this sample. The rearrangement joins TRBV28 to TRBJ2-7; D unclear. The length of the CDR3 is 12 residues. Trimming took 2 bases from V and 4 from J, leaving 6 bases between them. Per the germline V gene, CDR1 is MDHEN and CDR2 is SYDVKM. CDR3 coding DNA: TGTGCCAGCAGTTTAACCCTGTACGAGCAGTACTTC. Encoded protein: CASSLTLYEQYF.

The chain is built from TRBV2 and TRBJ2-2, with D hard to call. The CDR3 extends over 15 amino acids. The ends were cut back, 6 bases at V and 1 base at J, with 12 bases in the middle. Germline CDR1 and CDR2: SNHLY and FYNNEI. CDR3 sequence reads: CASRVGSVNTGELFF. As DNA, the CDR3 is TGTGCCAGCAGGGTGGGGTCAGTGAACACCGGGGAGCTGTTTTTT.

The chain couples TRBV28 to TRBJ1-4; D not resolved. Between the trimmed V and J ends, which lost 7 bases and 3 bases, there was a span of 6 bases. This CDR3 has 12 residues. In germline, CDR1 is MDHEN, CDR2 SYDVKM. The CDR3 protein is CASNDANEKLFF. The DNA for the CDR3 is TGTGCCAGCAACGACGCTAATGAAAAACTGTTTTTT.

The gene calls are TRBV19 and TRBJ1-2; D uncertain. This CDR3 contains 13 residues. Germline assignment: CDR1 LNHDA and CDR2 SQIVND (reference sequence). Trimming removed 6 bases at V and 3 bases at J, with 11 bases between. CDR3 protein: CASRVAGHYGYTF. The CDR3 DNA sequence: TGTGCCAGTAGGGTTGCCGGGCACTATGGCTACACCTTC.

V and J are TRBV6-1 and TRBJ2-2; D call uncertain. CDR1 and CDR2 from the germline V gene are MNHNS and SASEGT. V was trimmed by 7 bases and J by 1 base, leaving 4 bases between them. CDR3 size: 12 residues. CDR3 region: CASTKNTGELFF. The DNA of the CDR3 is TGTGCCAGCACGAAGAACACCGGGGAGCTGTTTTTT.

The V gene is TRBV7-9, the J gene TRBJ1-1, with D unresolved. With 1 base removed from V and 0 bases from J, the gap between germline ends came to 12 bases. The CDR3 has 16 amino acids. Germline lookup yields CDR1 SEHNR and CDR2 FQNEAQ (reference sequence). The CDR3 sequence is CASSLDPTDMNTEAFF. CDR3 in DNA: TGTGCCAGCAGCTTAGACCCCACAGATATGAACACTGAAGCTTTCTTT.